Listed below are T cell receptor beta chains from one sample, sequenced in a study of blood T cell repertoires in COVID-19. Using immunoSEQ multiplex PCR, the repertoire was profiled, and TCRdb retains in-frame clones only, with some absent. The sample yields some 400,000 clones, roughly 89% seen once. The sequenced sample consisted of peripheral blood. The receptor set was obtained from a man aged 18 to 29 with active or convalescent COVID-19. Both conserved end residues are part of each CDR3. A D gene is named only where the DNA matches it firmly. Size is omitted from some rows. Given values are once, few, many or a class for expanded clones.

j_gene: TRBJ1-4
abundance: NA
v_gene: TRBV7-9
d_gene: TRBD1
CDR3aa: CASSPGQGWEKLFF
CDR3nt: TGTGCCAGCAGCCCGGGACAGGGATGGGAAAAACTGTTTTTT

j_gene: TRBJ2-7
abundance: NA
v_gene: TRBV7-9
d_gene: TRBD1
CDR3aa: CASMPGGSYEQYF
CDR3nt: TGTGCCAGCATGCCAGGGGGAAGCTACGAGCAGTACTTC

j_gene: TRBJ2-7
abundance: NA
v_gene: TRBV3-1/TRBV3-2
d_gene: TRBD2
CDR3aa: CASTQGRLAGVFAEQYF
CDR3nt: TGTGCCAGCACCCAAGGACGGCTAGCGGGAGTGTTCGCCGAGCAGTACTTC

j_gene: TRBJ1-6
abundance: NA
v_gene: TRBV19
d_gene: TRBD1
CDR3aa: CASSPGGRGRNSPLHF
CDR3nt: TGTGCCAGTAGTCCCGGTGGCAGGGGGCGGAATTCACCCCTCCACTTT

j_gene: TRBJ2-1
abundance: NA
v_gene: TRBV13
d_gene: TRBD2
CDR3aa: CASSPSGRTNNEQFF
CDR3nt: TGTGCCAGCAGCCCTAGCGGGAGGACCAACAATGAGCAGTTCTTC

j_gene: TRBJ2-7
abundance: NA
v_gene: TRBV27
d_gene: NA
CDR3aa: CASSLGPGGTYEQYF
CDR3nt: TGTGCCAGCAGTTTAGGCCCAGGGGGGACCTACGAGCAGTACTTC

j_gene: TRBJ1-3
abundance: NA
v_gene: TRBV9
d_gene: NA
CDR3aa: CASSAYSYSGNTIYF
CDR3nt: TGTGCCAGCAGCGCGTATAGCTACTCTGGAAACACCATATATTTT

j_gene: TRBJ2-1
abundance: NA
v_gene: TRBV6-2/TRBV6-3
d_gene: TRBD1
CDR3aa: CASSYRQGHGPSEQFF
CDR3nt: TGTGCCAGCAGTTACCGACAGGGTCACGGACCATCTGAGCAGTTCTTC

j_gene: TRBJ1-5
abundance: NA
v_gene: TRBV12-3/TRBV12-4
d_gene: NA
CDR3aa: CASSPDRYQPQHF
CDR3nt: TGTGCCAGCAGCCCAGACAGATATCAGCCCCAGCATTTT

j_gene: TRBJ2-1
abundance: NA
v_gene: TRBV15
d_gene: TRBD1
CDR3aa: CATSRGIGQGNEQFF
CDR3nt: TGTGCCACCAGCAGAGGAATAGGACAGGGGAATGAGCAGTTCTTC

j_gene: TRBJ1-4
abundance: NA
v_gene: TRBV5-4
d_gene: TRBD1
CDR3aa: CASSLAGQATNEKLFF
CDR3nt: TGTGCCAGCAGCTTGGCAGGACAGGCAACTAATGAAAAACTGTTTTTT

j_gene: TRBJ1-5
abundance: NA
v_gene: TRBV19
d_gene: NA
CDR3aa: CASSSYLTDGSNQPQHF
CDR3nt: TGTGCCAGTAGTAGCTACCTGACAGATGGTAGCAATCAGCCCCAGCATTTT

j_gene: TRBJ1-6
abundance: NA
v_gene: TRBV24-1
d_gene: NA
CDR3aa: CASQGRTEGSPLHF
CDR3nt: TGTGCCTCCCAAGGGAGGACGGAAGGATCACCCCTCCACTTT

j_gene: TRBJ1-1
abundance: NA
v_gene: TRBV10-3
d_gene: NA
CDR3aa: CAISGGGPRTEAFF
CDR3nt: TGTGCCATCAGTGGGGGGGGACCACGCACTGAAGCTTTCTTT

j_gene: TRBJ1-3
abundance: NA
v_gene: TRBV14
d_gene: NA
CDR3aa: CASNHLGSGNTIYF
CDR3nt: TGTGCCAGCAACCACCTCGGCTCTGGAAACACCATATATTTT

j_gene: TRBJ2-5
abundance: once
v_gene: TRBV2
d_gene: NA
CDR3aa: CASSEASGGRQETQYF
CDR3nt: TGTGCCAGCAGTGAAGCGTCGGGGGGCAGGCAAGAGACCCAGTACTTC

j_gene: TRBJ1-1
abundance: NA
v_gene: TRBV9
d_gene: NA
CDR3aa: CASSNRVDTEAFF
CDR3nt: TGTGCCAGCAGCAACAGGGTAGACACTGAAGCTTTCTTT

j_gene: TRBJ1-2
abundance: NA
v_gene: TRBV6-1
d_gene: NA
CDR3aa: CASSEARGYTF
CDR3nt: TGTGCCAGCAGTGAAGCGCGTGGCTACACCTTC

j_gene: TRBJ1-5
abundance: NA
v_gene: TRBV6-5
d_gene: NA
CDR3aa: CASSRNRVPNQPQHF
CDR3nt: TGTGCCAGCAGTCGCAACAGGGTCCCCAATCAGCCCCAGCATTTT

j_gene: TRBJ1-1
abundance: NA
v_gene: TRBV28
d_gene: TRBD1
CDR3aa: CASSLLGQGRTAFF
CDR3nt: TGTGCCAGCAGCCTTCTCGGACAGGGAAGGACAGCTTTCTTT

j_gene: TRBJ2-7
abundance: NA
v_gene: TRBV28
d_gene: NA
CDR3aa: CASSSRGGTTYEQYF
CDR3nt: TGTGCCAGCAGTTCCCGAGGAGGGACGACCTACGAGCAGTACTTC

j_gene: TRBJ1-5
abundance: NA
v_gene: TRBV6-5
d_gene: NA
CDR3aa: CASSYSRVGNQPQHF
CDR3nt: TGTGCCAGCAGTTACAGCAGGGTTGGCAATCAGCCCCAGCATTTT

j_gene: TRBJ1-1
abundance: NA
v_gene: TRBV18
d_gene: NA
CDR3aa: CASSPTTGLRNTEAFF
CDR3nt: TGTGCCAGCTCACCAACGACAGGCCTAAGGAACACTGAAGCTTTCTTT

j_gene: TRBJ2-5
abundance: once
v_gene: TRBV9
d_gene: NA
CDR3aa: CASSAELPGREKTQYF
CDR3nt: TGTGCCAGCAGCGCGGAACTCCCGGGCAGGGAAAAGACCCAGTACTTC

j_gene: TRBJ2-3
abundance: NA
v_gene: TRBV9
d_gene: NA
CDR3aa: CASGAGDTQYF
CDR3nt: TGTGCCAGTGGGGCAGGAGATACGCAGTATTTT

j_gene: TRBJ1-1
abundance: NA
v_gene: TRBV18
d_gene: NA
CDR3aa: CASSPQRQGNTMNTEAFF
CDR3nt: TGTGCCAGCTCACCACAGAGGCAGGGTAATACGATGAACACTGAAGCTTTCTTT

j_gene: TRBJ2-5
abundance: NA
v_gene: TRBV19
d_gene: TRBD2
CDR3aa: CASSTTSVRETQYF
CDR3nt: TGTGCCAGTAGTACGACTAGCGTGCGAGAGACCCAGTACTTC

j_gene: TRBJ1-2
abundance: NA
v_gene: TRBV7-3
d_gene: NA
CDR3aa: CASSSRPSDYGYTF
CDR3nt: TGTGCCAGCTCCTCGAGGCCGTCGGACTATGGCTACACCTTC

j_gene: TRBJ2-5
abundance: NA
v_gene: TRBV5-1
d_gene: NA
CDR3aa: CASSLAATAGMGETQYF
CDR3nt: TGCGCCAGCAGCTTGGCGGCGACGGCAGGGATGGGAGAGACCCAGTACTTC

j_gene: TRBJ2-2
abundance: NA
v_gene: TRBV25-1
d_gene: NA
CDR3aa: CASSGANTGELFF
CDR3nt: TGTGCCAGCAGTGGAGCCAACACCGGGGAGCTGTTTTTT

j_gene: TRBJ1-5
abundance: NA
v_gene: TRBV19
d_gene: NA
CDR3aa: CASSLDSYSNQPQHF
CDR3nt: TGTGCCAGTAGTCTTGACAGCTATAGCAATCAGCCCCAGCATTTT

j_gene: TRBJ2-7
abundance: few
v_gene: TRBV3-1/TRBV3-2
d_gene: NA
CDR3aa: CASSQGYGGGDEQYF
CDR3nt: TGTGCCAGCAGCCAAGGGTATGGGGGGGGCGACGAGCAGTACTTC

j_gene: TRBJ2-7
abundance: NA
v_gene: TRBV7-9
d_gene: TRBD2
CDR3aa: CASRGGRAYEQYF
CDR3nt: TGTGCCAGCAGGGGCGGGAGGGCCTACGAGCAGTACTTC

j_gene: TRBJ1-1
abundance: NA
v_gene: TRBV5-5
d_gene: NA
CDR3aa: CASSGFGGLTNTEAFF
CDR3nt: TGTGCCAGCAGCGGCTTTGGCGGACTGACTAACACTGAAGCTTTCTTT

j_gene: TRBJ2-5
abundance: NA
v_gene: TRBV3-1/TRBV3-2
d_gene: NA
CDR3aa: CASSQVGAYETQYF
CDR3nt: TGTGCCAGCAGCCAAGTGGGGGCTTACGAGACCCAGTACTTC

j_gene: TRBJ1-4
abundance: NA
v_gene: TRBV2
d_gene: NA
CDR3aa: CASSEDGPATNEKLFF
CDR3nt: TGTGCCAGCAGTGAAGACGGTCCGGCAACTAATGAAAAACTGTTTTTT

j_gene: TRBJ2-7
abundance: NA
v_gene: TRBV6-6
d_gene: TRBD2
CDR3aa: CASSKLAAYEQYF
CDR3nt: TGTGCCAGCAGTAAACTAGCGGCCTACGAGCAGTACTTC

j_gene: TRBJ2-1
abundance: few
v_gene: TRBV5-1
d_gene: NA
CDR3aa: CASSLETVSNEQFF
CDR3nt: TGCGCCAGCAGCTTGGAGACAGTAAGCAATGAGCAGTTCTTC

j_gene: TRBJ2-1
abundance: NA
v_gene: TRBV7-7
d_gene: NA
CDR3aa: CASSPPESYEQFF
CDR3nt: TGTGCTAGCAGCCCACCGGAGAGTTATGAGCAGTTCTTC

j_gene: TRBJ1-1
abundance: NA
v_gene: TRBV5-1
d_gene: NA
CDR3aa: CASSLLGHSNTEAFF
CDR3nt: TGCGCCAGCAGCTTGCTTGGACATTCGAACACTGAAGCTTTCTTT

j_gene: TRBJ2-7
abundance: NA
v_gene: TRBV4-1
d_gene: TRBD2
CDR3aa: CASSLTSGGTQTYEQYF
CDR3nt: TGCGCCAGCAGCCTAACCTCGGGAGGGACCCAGACCTACGAGCAGTACTTC

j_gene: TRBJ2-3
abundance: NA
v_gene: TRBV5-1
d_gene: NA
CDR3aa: CASSSTVTTDTQYF
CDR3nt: TGCGCCAGCAGCTCGACAGTAACTACAGATACGCAGTATTTT

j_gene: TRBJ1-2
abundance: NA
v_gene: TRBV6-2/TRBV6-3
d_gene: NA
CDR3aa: CASSYRTLYGYTF
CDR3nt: TGTGCCAGCAGTTACCGGACTCTCTATGGCTACACCTTC

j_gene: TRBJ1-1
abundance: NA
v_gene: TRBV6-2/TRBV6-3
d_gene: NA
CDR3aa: CASSYVGARTEAFF
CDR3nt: TGTGCCAGCAGTTACGTGGGGGCGCGGACTGAAGCTTTCTTT

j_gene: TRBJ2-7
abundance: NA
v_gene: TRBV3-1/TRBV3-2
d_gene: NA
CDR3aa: CASSQMNRDTFSYEQYF
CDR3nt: TGTGCCAGCAGCCAAATGAACCGGGACACCTTCTCCTACGAGCAGTACTTC